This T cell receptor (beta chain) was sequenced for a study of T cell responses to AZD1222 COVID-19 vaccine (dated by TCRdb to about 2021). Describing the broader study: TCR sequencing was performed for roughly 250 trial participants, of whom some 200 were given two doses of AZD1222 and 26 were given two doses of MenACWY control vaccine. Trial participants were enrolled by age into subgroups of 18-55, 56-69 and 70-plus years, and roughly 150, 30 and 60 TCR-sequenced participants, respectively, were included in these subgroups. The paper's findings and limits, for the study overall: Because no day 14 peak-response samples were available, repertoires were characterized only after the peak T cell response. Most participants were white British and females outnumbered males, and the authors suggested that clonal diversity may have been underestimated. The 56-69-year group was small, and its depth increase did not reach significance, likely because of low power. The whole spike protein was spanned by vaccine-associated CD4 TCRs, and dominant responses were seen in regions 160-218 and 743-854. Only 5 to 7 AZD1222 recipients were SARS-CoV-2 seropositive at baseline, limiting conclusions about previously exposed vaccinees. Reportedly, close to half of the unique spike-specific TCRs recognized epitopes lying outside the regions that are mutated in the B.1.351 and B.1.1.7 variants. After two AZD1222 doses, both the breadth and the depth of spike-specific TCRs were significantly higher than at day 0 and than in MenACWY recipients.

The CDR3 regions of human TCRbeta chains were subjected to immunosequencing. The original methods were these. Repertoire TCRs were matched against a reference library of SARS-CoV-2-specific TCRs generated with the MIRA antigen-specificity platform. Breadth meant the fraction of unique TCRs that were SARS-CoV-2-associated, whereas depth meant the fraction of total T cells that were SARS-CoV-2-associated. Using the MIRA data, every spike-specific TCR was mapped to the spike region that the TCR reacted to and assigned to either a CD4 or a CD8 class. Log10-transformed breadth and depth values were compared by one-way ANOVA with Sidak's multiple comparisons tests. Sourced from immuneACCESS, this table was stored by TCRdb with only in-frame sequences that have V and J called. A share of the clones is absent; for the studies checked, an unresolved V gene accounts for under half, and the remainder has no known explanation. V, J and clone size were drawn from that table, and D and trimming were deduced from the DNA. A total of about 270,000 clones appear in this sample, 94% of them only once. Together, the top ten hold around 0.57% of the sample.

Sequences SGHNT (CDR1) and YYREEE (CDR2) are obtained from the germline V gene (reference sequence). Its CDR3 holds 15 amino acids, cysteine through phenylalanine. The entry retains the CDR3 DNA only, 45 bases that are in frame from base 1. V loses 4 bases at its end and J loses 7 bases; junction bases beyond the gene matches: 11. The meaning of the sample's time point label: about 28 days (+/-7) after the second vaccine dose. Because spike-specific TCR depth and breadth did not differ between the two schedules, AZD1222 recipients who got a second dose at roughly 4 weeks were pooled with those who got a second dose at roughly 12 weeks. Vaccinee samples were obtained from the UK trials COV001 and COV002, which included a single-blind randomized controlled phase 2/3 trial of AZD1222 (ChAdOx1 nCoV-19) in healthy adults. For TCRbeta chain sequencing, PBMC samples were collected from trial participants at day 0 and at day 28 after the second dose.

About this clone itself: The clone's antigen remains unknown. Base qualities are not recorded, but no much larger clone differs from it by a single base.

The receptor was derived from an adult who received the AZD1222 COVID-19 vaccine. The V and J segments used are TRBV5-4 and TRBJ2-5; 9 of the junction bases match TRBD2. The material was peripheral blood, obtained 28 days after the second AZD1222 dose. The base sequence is TGTGCCAGCAGCGTGAGCCAGCGGGGGGAAGGGACCCAGTACTTC. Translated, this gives CASSVSQRGEGTQYF.